The T cell receptor beta chain under discussion was sequenced for a study of blood T cell repertoires in COVID-19. TCRdb's table, derived via immunoSEQ multiplex PCR, lists solely in-frame clones and lacks some. This sample has about 72,000 clones; 80% to 90% occur once, and the top ten carry roughly 10%. In germline, CDR1 is LGHDT, CDR2 YNNKEL (reference sequence). The CDR3 consists of 17 residues. J was trimmed by 7 bases and V by 4 bases; bases with no gene match: 9. The clonotype was recovered from a man in his 70s with active or convalescent COVID-19. Sequencing input: peripheral blood. The genes are TRBV3-1 (or the pseudogene TRBV3-2) and TRBJ2-2, with 13 bases that match TRBD2. DNA of the CDR3: TGTGCCAGCAGCCGGGGACTAGCGGGACGAGGGGGCGGGGAGCTGTTTTTT. Translation gives CASSRGLAGRGGGELFF.